This TCR beta chain was obtained from a study of OX40 agonist ivuxolimab in advanced cancers. Describing the broader study: The costimulatory receptor OX40 (CD134) was targeted by ivuxolimab, a fully human IgG2 agonistic monoclonal antibody. Intravenous ivuxolimab was administered to patients every 2 weeks at six dose levels: 0.01, 0.1, 0.3, 1.5, 3 and 10 mg/kg. Of the approximately 50 dose-escalation patients, hepatocellular carcinoma was present in approximately 20, melanoma in approximately 15, renal cell carcinoma in 9 and head and neck cancer in 9. In the dose-escalation cohort, 75% to 85% of patients were male, and the mean age was 60 years with a range of about 20 to 90. Patients were allowed to have had prior anti-PD-1, anti-PD-L1 or anti-CTLA-4 therapy, and about 40% of the dose-escalation patients had been treated with checkpoint inhibitors. Partial responses occurred in three dose-escalation patients: two with cutaneous melanoma and one with hepatocellular carcinoma. Peripheral TCRbeta sequencing aimed to test whether ivuxolimab altered TCR sequence diversity and caused clonal T-cell expansion. The paper describes the monotherapy dose-escalation part (N = 52 patients) of the phase I trial of ivuxolimab.

The study at large found these results: After ivuxolimab, CD8+ T cells had more expanded clones than CD4+ T cells on average. The antigen specificity of the clonally expanded peripheral T cells was not determined. At doses from 0.1 to 3.0 mg/kg, clonal expansion was seen in both CD4+ and CD8+ blood T cells between baseline and week 6. In the 0.1-3.0 mg/kg groups, partial responders had among the lowest normalized peripheral clonal expansion, particularly in CD8+ T cells. Low levels of normalized T-cell clonal expansion were also seen in some patients who did not respond.

Genomic DNA was extracted from sorted cells for sequencing of the TCRbeta CDR3 region. The immunoSEQ Assay was used for sequencing of TCRbeta CDR3 regions. TCRdb re-hosts the immuneACCESS table, in-frame sequences only. Its copies lack some clones; in the studies checked, an unresolved V gene accounts for under half of them, and the cause for the rest is not known. The sample yields tens of thousands of clones; 70% to 90% were counted once. The ten largest clones represent approximately 7.4% of the sample. The trial excluded patients who had a history of autoimmune disease or were on systemic immunosuppression. Peripheral blood for TCR sequencing was collected from all dose cohorts at baseline, on cycle 4 day 1, and on cycle 7 day 1. The samples were taken from a phase I, first-in-human, multicenter, open-label dose-escalation trial of ivuxolimab. Adults with locally advanced or metastatic melanoma, renal cell, hepatocellular, or head and neck squamous cell carcinoma were enrolled in the trial. Before TCR sequencing, CD4+ and CD8+ T cells were separately sorted from peripheral blood.

As for this clone: It has no known antigen specificity. Per-nucleotide qualities are absent, and no much larger clonotype sits a single base away.

The CDR3 runs 13 amino acids, cysteine and phenylalanine included. CDR3 DNA only is kept here, 39 bases in frame from base 1. Sequences MNHEY (CDR1) and SMNVEV (CDR2) are obtained from the germline V gene (reference sequence). A distance of 9 bases separates the germline ends of V and J, which lose 5 bases and 3 bases respectively. Recombination joined TRBV27 with TRBJ2-3; D gene: possibly TRBD2, on 5 matching bases. Sequenced here: CD4+ or CD8+ T cells sorted from blood, sampled in a trial of the OX40 agonist ivuxolimab. The receptor was isolated from an adult with an advanced solid tumor such as melanoma, head and neck, liver or kidney cancer. CDR3 region: CASSLSETDTQYF. The DNA sequence is TGTGCCAGCAGTCTTAGCGAGACAGATACGCAGTATTTT.